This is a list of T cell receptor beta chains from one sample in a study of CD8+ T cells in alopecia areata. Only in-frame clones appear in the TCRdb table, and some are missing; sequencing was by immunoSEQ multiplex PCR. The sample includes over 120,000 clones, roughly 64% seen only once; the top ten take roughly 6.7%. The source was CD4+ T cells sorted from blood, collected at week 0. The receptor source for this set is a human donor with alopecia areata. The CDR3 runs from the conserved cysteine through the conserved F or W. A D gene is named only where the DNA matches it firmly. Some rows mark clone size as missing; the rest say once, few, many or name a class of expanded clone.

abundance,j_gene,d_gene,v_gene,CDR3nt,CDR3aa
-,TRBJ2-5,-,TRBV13,TGTGCCAGCAGCTCCTTGGGGACCCAGTACTTC,CASSSLGTQYF
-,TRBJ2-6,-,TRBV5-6,TGTGCCAGCAGCGCGGGCGGGAGATTGGACAGACCTGGGGCCAACGTCCTGACTTTC,CASSAGGRLDRPGANVLTF
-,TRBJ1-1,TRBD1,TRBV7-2,TGTGCCAGCAGCTTACAGGGGGTGAACACTGAAGCTTTCTTT,CASSLQGVNTEAFF
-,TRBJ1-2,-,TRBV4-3,TGCGCCAGCAGCCAAGATTTGGGGCTGGGCTATGGCTACACCTTC,CASSQDLGLGYGYTF
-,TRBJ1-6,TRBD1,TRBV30,TGTGCCTGGAGTGGACAGGGGATCCGGAATTCACCCCTCCACTTT,CAWSGQGIRNSPLHF
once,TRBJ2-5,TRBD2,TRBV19,TGTGCCAGTAGTACCGGACTAGCGGGGGGAGAGACCCAGTACTTC,CASSTGLAGGETQYF
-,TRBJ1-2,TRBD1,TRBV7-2,TGTGCCAGCAGCCCGCAGGGGGCGCAAGGCTACACCTTC,CASSPQGAQGYTF
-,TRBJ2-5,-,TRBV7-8,TGTGCCAGCAGCGGGAGGTGGGGTGAGACCCAGTACTTC,CASSGRWGETQYF
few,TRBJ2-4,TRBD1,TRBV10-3,TGTGCCGTCCTTGACCGGGACAGGGGAAGCGGCATTCAGTACTTC,CAVLDRDRGSGIQYF
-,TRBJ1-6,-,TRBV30,TGTGCCTGGAGTGTCGGGGGGACCCTCCACTTT,CAWSVGGTLHF
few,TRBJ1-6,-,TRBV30,TGTGCCTGGAGTGTTCCGGGGGGAGTGTCACCCCTCCACTTT,CAWSVPGGVSPLHF
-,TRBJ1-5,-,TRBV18,TGTGCCAGCTCACCGGATACAGGGTACAATCAGCCCCAGCATTTT,CASSPDTGYNQPQHF
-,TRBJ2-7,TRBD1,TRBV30,TGTGCCTGGACCGGGACAGGACTCTCCTACGAGCAGTACTTC,CAWTGTGLSYEQYF
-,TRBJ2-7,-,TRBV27,TGTGCCAGCAGTTTATCGGGGGCTTACGAGCAGTACTTC,CASSLSGAYEQYF
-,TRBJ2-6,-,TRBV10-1,TGCGCCAGCAGCCAAATACCAAGGTCCTACTCTGGGGCCAACGTCCTGACTTTC,CASSQIPRSYSGANVLTF
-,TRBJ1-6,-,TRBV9,TGTGCCAGCAGCGTAGCGACCTCATCTGCACCCCTCCACTTT,CASSVATSSAPLHF
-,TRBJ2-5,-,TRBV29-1,TGCAGCGGATATGCGGGGGCCATACAAGAGACCCAGTACTTC,CSGYAGAIQETQYF
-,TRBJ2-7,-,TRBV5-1,TGCGCCAGCAGCCATGGACAGAACGAGCAGTACTTC,CASSHGQNEQYF
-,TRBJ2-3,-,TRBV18,TGTGCCAGCTCACCAGGGGGTTCAGATACGCAGTATTTT,CASSPGGSDTQYF
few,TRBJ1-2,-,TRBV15,TGTGCCACCAGCGCGGGGCCCACTTATGGCTACACCTTC,CATSAGPTYGYTF
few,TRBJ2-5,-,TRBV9,TGTGCCAGCAGCCCCCATCAAGAGACCCAGTACTTC,CASSPHQETQYF
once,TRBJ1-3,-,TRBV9,TGTGCCAGCAGCGTCCAGAGCTCTGGAAACACCATATATTTT,CASSVQSSGNTIYF
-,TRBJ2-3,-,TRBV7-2,TGTGCCAGCAGCTCAATGGCTAGCACAGATACGCAGTATTTT,CASSSMASTDTQYF